This is a list of T cell receptor beta chains from one sample in a study of T cell clones after liver transplantation. Here immunoSEQ multiplex PCR was the method, and the copy in TCRdb shows in-frame clones only, minus some. The table has around 75,000 clones, under 90% seen once. Material: CD4+ T cells from blood, obtained 48 months after liver transplant. All receptors derive from a human patient who received a liver transplant. A share of the T cells may be of graft donor origin. Both conserved end residues are part of each CDR3. Fields, in order: V gene, J gene, CDR3 protein.

TRBV4-2	TRBJ2-7	CASSQGGDYEQYF
TRBV7-3	TRBJ1-1	CASSFSGNTEAFF
TRBV19	TRBJ1-1	CASSVRDRGYTEAFF
TRBV9	TRBJ2-1	CASSVANIPYNEQFF
TRBV2	TRBJ1-4	CASSDGAGATNEKLFF
TRBV5-1	TRBJ2-1	CASSSIAGVDNEQFF
TRBV20-1	TRBJ1-1	CSARRETEAFF
TRBV19	TRBJ2-6	CASSFPGTGYSGANVLTF
TRBV14	TRBJ1-1	CASSWYTEAFF
TRBV10-3	TRBJ2-2	CAISDRRPRPSDPYFGELFF
TRBV7-2	TRBJ2-3	CASSLAGQGTDTQYF
TRBV5-4	TRBJ1-6	CASSTPGQGSPLHF